What follows are 7 T cell receptor beta chains derived from one specimen sequenced in a study of T cells in Graves' hyperthyroidism and ophthalmopathy. Amplified TCR beta CDR3 regions derived from RNA transcripts. The HTBI primer set drove a first-round RT-PCR of the TCR CDR3. From the multiplex PCR reads, TCRdb called clonotypes with MiXCR, one entry per CDR3 protein. The repertoire holds around 400,000 distinct CDR3 sequences, with 25% as singletons. The specimen was blood. Every receptor here comes from a man aged 50 or older with Graves' hyperthyroidism.

The V and J genes are TRBV12-3 or TRBV12-4 and TRBJ2-5; 9 nucleotides align to TRBD2. The J segment lost 4 bases and the V segment lost 3 bases, leaving 12 bases of the junction unmatched. This CDR3 spans 17 amino acids. The CDR3 spells CASSFGSSGMSGETQYF. CDR3 coding DNA: TGTGCCAGCAGTTTTGGGTCTAGCGGGATGTCTGGAGAGACCCAGTACTTC.

J is TRBJ2-1 and V is TRBV12-3 or TRBV12-4, with 8 bases lining up with TRBD2. CDR3 size: 14 residues. The V gene end was trimmed by 6 bases and the J gene end by 4 bases; junction bases not matched to a gene: 5. DNA of the CDR3: TGTGCCAGCAGCATTAGCGGGAAATACAATGAGCAGTTCTTC. This gives the protein CASSISGKYNEQFF.

Regarding this clonotype: Likely a read error: the CDR3 ends without its conserved phenylalanine or tryptophan. CDR3: CASSLVGFQETQYL. Written as DNA, the CDR3 is TGTGCCAGCAGCTTAGTGGGTTTCCAAGAGACCCAGTACCTC. This rearrangement joins TRBV7-2 to TRBJ2-5; no definite D call. The V gene lost 1 base and the J gene lost 1 base, with 7 bases spanning the gap. This CDR3 region has 14 residues. Germline loops: CDR1 SGHTA, CDR2 FQGNSA.

This clonotype was counted a few times. The genes are TRBV7-9 and TRBJ2-5; TRBD2 agrees at 10 bases. The V segment lost 8 bases and the J segment 6 bases; nucleotides outside the gene matches: 6. The CDR3 has 13 residues. The germline V gene encodes CDR1 SEHNR and CDR2 FQNEAQ (reference sequence). CDR3 sequence: CASGSGGAQTQYF. Here the CDR3 DNA reads TGTGCCAGCGGAAGCGGGGGGGCGCAGACCCAGTACTTC.

This clonotype was found many times. The V call is TRBV28, the J call TRBJ2-7; D not resolved. Germline V gives CDR1 MDHEN, CDR2 SYDVKM. CDR3 length: 14 residues. V lost 4 bases and J 7 bases, leaving 17 bases between the germline ends. The CDR3 region has the DNA TGTGCCAGCAGTTCGCCCGGCTGGGCTTTGGAGCAGTACTTC. This encodes CASSSPGWALEQYF.

This clonotype occurred many times. The genes are TRBV7-9 and TRBJ2-1; TRBD2 matches at 9 bases. With V trimmed by 5 bases and J by 3 bases, 2 bases remained unmatched. The germline V gene encodes CDR1 SEHNR and CDR2 FQNEAQ (reference sequence). CDR3 length: 14 residues. This CDR3 is CASSKAGGYNEQFF. The CDR3 region has the DNA TGTGCCAGCAGCAAAGCGGGAGGCTACAATGAGCAGTTCTTC.

This clonotype has only a few counts. Relative to the germline gene, one junction end is altered; a read error may explain this. The chain couples TRBV5-1 to TRBJ2-4; TRBD1 matches at 7 bases. The CDR3 contains 14 residues. CDR1 and CDR2 from the germline V gene are SGHRS and YFSETQ. The CDR3: CASSGTAPLSIQYF. CDR3 DNA: TGTGCCAGCAGTGGGACAGCACCGCTAAGCATTCAGTACTTC.